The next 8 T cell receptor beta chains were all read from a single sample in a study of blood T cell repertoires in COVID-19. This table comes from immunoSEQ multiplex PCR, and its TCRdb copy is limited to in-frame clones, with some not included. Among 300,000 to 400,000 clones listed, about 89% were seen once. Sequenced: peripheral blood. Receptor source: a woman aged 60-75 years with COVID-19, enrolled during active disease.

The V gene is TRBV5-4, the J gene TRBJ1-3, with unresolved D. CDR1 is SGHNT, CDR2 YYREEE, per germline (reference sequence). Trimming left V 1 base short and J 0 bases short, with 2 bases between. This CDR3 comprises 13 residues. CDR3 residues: CASSLRSGNTIYF. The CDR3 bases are TGTGCCAGCAGCTTGCGCTCTGGAAACACCATATATTTT. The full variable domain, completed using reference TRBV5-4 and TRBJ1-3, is ETGVTQSPTHLIKTRGQQVTLRCSSQSGHNTVSWYQQALGQGPQFIFQYYREEENGRGNFPPRFSGLQFPNYSSELNVNALELDDSALYLCASSLRSGNTIYFGEGSWLTVV.

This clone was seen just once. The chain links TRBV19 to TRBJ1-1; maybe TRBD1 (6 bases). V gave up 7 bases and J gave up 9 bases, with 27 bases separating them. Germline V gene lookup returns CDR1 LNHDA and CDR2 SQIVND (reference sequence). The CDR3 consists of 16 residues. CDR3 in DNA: TGTGCCAGTACCACCTCAGGGGCGACAGGAGGTGTGAAAGCTTTCTTT. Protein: CASTTSGATGGVKAFF.

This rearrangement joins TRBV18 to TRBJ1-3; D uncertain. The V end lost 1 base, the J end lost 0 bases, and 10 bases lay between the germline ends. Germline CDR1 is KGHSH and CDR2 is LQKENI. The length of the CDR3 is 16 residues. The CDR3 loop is CASSPRRESSGNTIYF. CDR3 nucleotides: TGTGCCAGCTCACCACGACGGGAGAGCTCTGGAAACACCATATATTTT.

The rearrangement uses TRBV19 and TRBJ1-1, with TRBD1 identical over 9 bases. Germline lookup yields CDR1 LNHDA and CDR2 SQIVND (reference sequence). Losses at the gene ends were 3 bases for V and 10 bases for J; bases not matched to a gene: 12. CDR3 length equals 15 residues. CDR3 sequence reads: CASSITGTGKEGAFF. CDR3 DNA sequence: TGTGCCAGTAGTATTACCGGGACAGGGAAGGAAGGAGCTTTCTTT.

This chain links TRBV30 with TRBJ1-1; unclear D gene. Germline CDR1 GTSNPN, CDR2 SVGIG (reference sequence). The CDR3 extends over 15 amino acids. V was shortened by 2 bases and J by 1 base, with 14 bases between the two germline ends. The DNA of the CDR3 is TGTGCCTGGAGTCTCGCGGGCTATTCGAACACTGAAGCTTTCTTT. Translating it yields CAWSLAGYSNTEAFF.

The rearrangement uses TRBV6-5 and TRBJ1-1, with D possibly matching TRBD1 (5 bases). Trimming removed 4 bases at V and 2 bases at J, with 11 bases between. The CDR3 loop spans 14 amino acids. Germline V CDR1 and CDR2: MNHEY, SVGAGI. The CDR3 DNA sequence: TGTGCCAGCAGTTTATACACAGGTAACACTGAAGCTTTCTTT. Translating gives CASSLYTGNTEAFF.

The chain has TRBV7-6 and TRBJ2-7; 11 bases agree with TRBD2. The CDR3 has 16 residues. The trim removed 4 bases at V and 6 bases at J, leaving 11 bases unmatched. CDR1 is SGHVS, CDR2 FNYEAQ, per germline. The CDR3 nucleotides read TGTGCCAGCAGCTCCTCTATTAGCGGGGGGGCGCGCGAGCAGTACTTC. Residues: CASSSSISGGAREQYF.

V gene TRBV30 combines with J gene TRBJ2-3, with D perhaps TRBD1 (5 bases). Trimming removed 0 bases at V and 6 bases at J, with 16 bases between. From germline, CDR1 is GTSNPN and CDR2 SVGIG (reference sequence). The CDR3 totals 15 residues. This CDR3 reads CAWSVVGASKDTQYF. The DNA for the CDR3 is TGTGCCTGGAGTGTAGTAGGGGCCAGCAAGGATACGCAGTATTTT.